This T cell receptor beta chain was retrieved from a study of Ad26.COV2.S vaccination and SARS-CoV-2 variants. Background on the study: Each vaccinee took Ad26.COV2.S intramuscularly, once or twice 56 days apart. Findings and limits, study-wide: Comparability of non-spike TCR breadth was observed across vaccine and placebo recipients. Post-vaccination breadth of spike-specific CD8+ and CD4+ T cell responses was reportedly substantial.

Sequencing was performed with immunoSEQ multiplex PCR; in TCRdb, only in-frame clones are kept and a portion is missing. The sample holds over 400,000 clones, 80% to 90% seen once. Treatment: approximately 18 received Ad26.COV2.S at low or high dose, single or two shots; several received placebo; per-sample allocation not given. Sampling was performed 63 days after the first vaccine or placebo injection. Concerning this clone itself: What it recognizes is unknown.

This CDR3 contains 14 residues. V lost 0 bases and J 4 bases, leaving 9 bases between the germline ends. CDR1 is KGHSY, CDR2 FQNENV, per germline. The sample was peripheral blood, taken in a trial of Ad26.COV2.S vaccine versus placebo. The chain has TRBV16 and TRBJ1-2; D is uncertain. This TCR was recovered from a person between 18 and 60 years old who received the Ad26.COV2.S COVID-19 vaccine or a placebo. Here the CDR3 reads CASSQSNDFYGYTF. CDR3 DNA: TGTGCCAGCAGCCAATCTAACGACTTCTATGGCTACACCTTC.